The 23 T cell receptor beta chains given below trace back to one sample, sequenced in a study of OX40 agonist ivuxolimab in advanced cancers. TCRdb's copy holds only in-frame clones and misses some; the assay was immunoSEQ multiplex PCR. Of 75,000 or so clones in the sample, 84% were seen once. The sample consisted of CD4+ or CD8+ T cells sorted from blood, taken in a trial of the OX40 agonist ivuxolimab. These receptors originate from an adult with an advanced solid tumor such as melanoma, head and neck, liver or kidney cancer.

The chain recombines TRBV10-2 with TRBJ2-3; no firm D call. This CDR3 is built from 16 residues. Germline loops: CDR1 WSHSY, CDR2 SAAADI. The V gene lost 2 bases and the J gene lost 3 bases, with 15 bases spanning the gap. The CDR3 nucleotides read TGCGCCAGCAGTGAGCCAGTCCCTCCCCCGACAGATACGCAGTATTTT. Translated: CASSEPVPPPTDTQYF.

Ten or more counts support this clone. The chain employs TRBV6-5 and TRBJ2-7, with TRBD1 matching 7 bases. The V and J ends lost 5 bases and 3 bases, in that order; junction bases with no gene match: 10. CDR3 size: 15 residues. The germline gives CDR1 MNHEY, CDR2 SVGAGI. CDR3 nucleotides: TGTGCCAGCAGTAAAACAGGGGCGACTTACTACGAGCAGTACTTC. Amino acid sequence: CASSKTGATYYEQYF.

This chain uses TRBV29-1 with TRBJ2-3; 12 bases fit TRBD2. V shed 6 bases, J shed 7 bases, and the junction held 11 bases outside the gene matches. This CDR3 has 15 residues. Per germline, CDR1 SQVTM and CDR2 ANQGSEA. The CDR3 sequence is CSVYLGTSGPNTQYF. The CDR3 DNA reads as TGCAGCGTCTACCTCGGGACTAGCGGGCCGAATACGCAGTATTTT.

This sequence joins TRBV6-6 and TRBJ1-1; TRBD1 aligns across 10 bases. The V and J ends lost 7 bases and 3 bases, in that order; junction bases with no gene match: 8. This CDR3 contains 15 residues. Germline CDR1 MNHNY, CDR2 SVGAGI (reference sequence). CDR3 DNA: TGTGCCAGCATCGGACAGGGGGTATCGGACACTGAAGCTTTCTTT. This encodes CASIGQGVSDTEAFF.

The genes are TRBV7-2 and TRBJ2-3; 14 bases agree with TRBD2. Germline CDR1 reads SGHTA; CDR2 reads FQGNSA. This CDR3 is 18 amino acids long. Trimming took 5 bases from V and 4 from J; bases not matched to a gene: 11. The CDR3 sequence: CASSQRLAGGPGADTQYF. The CDR3 coding sequence is TGTGCCAGCAGCCAACGACTAGCGGGAGGGCCGGGGGCAGATACGCAGTATTTT.

This clone was detected once. The V gene is TRBV19, the J gene TRBJ1-1; D gene unclear. CDR1 is LNHDA, CDR2 SQIVND, per germline (reference sequence). V lost 8 bases and J 5 bases, leaving 15 bases between the germline ends. The length of the CDR3 is 13 residues. The CDR3 region has the DNA TGTGCCAGTTCGGACTCCCGGTGGACTGAAGCTTTCTTT. It is translated as CASSDSRWTEAFF.

This clone was counted many times. The chain has TRBV2 and TRBJ1-5; D gene uncertain. The V gene's germline CDR1 is SNHLY and CDR2 FYNNEI. This CDR3 comprises 14 residues. The V end lost 3 bases, the J end lost 1 base, and 7 bases lay between the germline ends. CDR3 loop: CASSEQGSNQPQHF. The DNA of the CDR3 is TGTGCCAGCAGTGAGCAAGGGAGCAATCAGCCCCAGCATTTT.

The gene calls are TRBV27 and TRBJ2-5; D is ambiguous. The CDR3 sequence is 13 residues long. Looked up from germline, CDR1 is MNHEY and CDR2 is SMNVEV (reference sequence). V dropped 4 bases and J dropped 2 bases, with 8 bases sitting between them. The CDR3 DNA sequence: TGTGCCAGCAGTTCCCGGCTACAAGAGACCCAGTACTTC. The encoded protein is CASSSRLQETQYF.

The chain recombines TRBV5-1 with TRBJ2-7, with a tentative D call TRBD1 (5 bases). Trimming shortened V by 5 bases and J by 2 bases, and 11 bases separated the two germline ends. The germline V gene encodes CDR1 SGHRS and CDR2 YFSETQ. The CDR3 contains 13 residues. CDR3 sequence reads: CASRAGSTYEQYF. The CDR3 DNA sequence: TGCGCCAGCAGGGCAGGGTCGACCTACGAGCAGTACTTC.

The V call is TRBV7-9, the J call TRBJ2-3; D is unclear. Trimming pared 5 bases from V and 8 bases from J, leaving 11 bases between. The CDR3 is 12 residues long. Germline values: CDR1 SEHNR, CDR2 FQNEAQ (reference sequence). The CDR3 loop reads CASSPLGFTQYF. Written as DNA, the CDR3 is TGTGCCAGCAGCCCTCTAGGGTTTACGCAGTATTTT.

J is TRBJ2-7 and V is TRBV7-2, with TRBD2 matching over 7 bases. Trimming removed 0 bases from V and 6 bases from J; junction bases left unmatched: 5. The CDR3 has 14 residues. Germline values: CDR1 SGHTA, CDR2 FQGNSA. The CDR3 loop reads CASSLAFSSGEQYF. Written as DNA, the CDR3 is TGTGCCAGCAGCTTAGCGTTCTCTAGCGGCGAGCAGTACTTC.

This clone occurred once. V and J are TRBV28 and TRBJ2-7; TRBD2 matches at 12 bases. Germline lookup yields CDR1 MDHEN and CDR2 SYDVKM. The CDR3 runs to 18 residues. The V segment lost 5 bases and the J segment 0 bases; nucleotides outside the gene matches: 11. CDR3 DNA: TGTGCCAGCAGTCCCGGGACTAGCGGGTCAGGTGTCTCCTACGAGCAGTACTTC. Amino acid sequence: CASSPGTSGSGVSYEQYF.

The chain carries TRBV9 and TRBJ2-1; 7 bases map to TRBD2. V shed 0 bases, J shed 12 bases, and the junction held 12 bases outside the gene matches. The CDR3 runs to 15 residues. Germline V lookup: CDR1 SGDLS, CDR2 YYNGEE. This chain's CDR3 is CASSVEDGGVFGQFF. CDR3 nucleotides: TGTGCCAGCAGCGTAGAGGATGGGGGGGTATTTGGGCAGTTCTTC.

A single count supports this clone. The V and J genes are TRBV9 and TRBJ2-1, with 7 nucleotides matching TRBD2. In germline, CDR1 is SGDLS, CDR2 YYNGEE. The junction had 4 bases not matched to a gene; V was cut back by 1 base and J by 0 bases. This CDR3 spans 16 amino acids. The CDR3 coding sequence is TGTGCCAGCAGCGTAAAATCGGGAGGCTCCTACAATGAGCAGTTCTTC. Protein product: CASSVKSGGSYNEQFF.

This clone was seen only once. This rearrangement joins TRBV30 to TRBJ1-4, with D unresolved. The CDR3 is 13 amino acids. Looked up from germline, CDR1 is GTSNPN and CDR2 is SVGIG (reference sequence). Trimming removed 2 bases at V and 6 bases at J, with 10 bases between. The CDR3 spells CAWSRSEDEKLFF. The CDR3 DNA follows: TGTGCCTGGAGTCGGAGTGAGGATGAAAAACTGTTTTTT. Combining the CDR3 with reference TRBV30 and TRBJ1-4 gives the whole variable domain SQTIHQWPATLVQPVGSPLSLECTVEGTSNPNLYWYRQAAGRGLQLLFYSVGIGQISSEVPQNLSASRPQDRQFILSSKKLLLSDSGFYLCAWSRSEDEKLFFGSGTQLSVL.

The V and J genes are TRBV7-8 and TRBJ2-5, with TRBD2 identical over 11 bases. Germline V gene lookup returns CDR1 SGHVS and CDR2 FQNEAQ. The CDR3 extends over 15 amino acids. The V gene end was trimmed by 1 base and the J gene end by 11 bases; junction bases not matched to a gene: 9. CDR3 residues: CASSLGLAGLGEQYF. CDR3 coding DNA: TGTGCCAGCAGCTTAGGACTAGCGGGGCTTGGGGAGCAGTACTTC. Complete variable domain (other parts from reference TRBV7-8 and TRBJ2-5): GAGVSQSPRYKVAKRGQDVALRCDPISGHVSLFWYQQALGQGPEFLTYFQNEAQLDKSGLPSDRFFAERPEGSVSTLKIQRTQQEDSAVYLCASSLGLAGLGEQYFGPGTRLLVL.

This clone has a handful of counts. V and J are TRBV19 and TRBJ2-7; TRBD1 matches at 8 bases. This CDR3 is 15 amino acids long. Trimming cost V 5 bases and J 3 bases; bases outside gene matches: 9. Germline CDR1 reads LNHDA; CDR2 reads SQIVND (reference sequence). The CDR3 region is CASSVGTGTFYEQYF. CDR3 nucleotide sequence: TGTGCCAGTAGTGTCGGGACAGGTACTTTCTACGAGCAGTACTTC.

The J gene is TRBJ2-5, the V gene TRBV7-2; D is undetermined. The J call may be mistaken, given a closer DNA end match to TRBJ2-7. This CDR3 comprises 14 residues. Per germline, CDR1 SGHTA and CDR2 FQGNSA. CDR3 amino acids: CASSLAFSNGEQYF. For the CDR3, the DNA is TGTGCCAGCAGCTTAGCCTTCAGCAACGGCGAGCAGTACTTC.

V usage is TRBV6-5 and J usage is TRBJ2-7, with a weak D call TRBD1 (5 bases). The CDR3 runs 13 residues. The germline V and J ends were trimmed by 0 bases and 2 bases, with 5 bases remaining between them. Germline CDR1 reads MNHEY; CDR2 reads SVGAGI. The CDR3 reads CASSYSDTYEQYF. In nucleotides, the CDR3 is TGTGCCAGCAGTTACTCGGACACCTACGAGCAGTACTTC.

The chain links TRBV18 to TRBJ1-4; 9 bases line up with TRBD1. V trimming: 2 bases; J trimming: 7 bases; junction bases outside the gene matches: 8. CDR1 KGHSH and CDR2 LQKENI come from the germline V gene. The CDR3 covers 16 residues. The CDR3 DNA reads TGTGCCAGCTCACCATCCTACAGGGGGCTAAGTGAAAAACTGTTTTTT. It codes for CASSPSYRGLSEKLFF.

The V gene is TRBV6-6, the J gene TRBJ1-5; D might be TRBD1 (6 bases). The ends were cut back, 5 bases at V and 4 bases at J, with 15 bases in the middle. The germline gives CDR1 MNHNY, CDR2 SVGAGI (reference sequence). This CDR3 contains 15 residues. CDR3 region: CASSPLTGTNQPQHF. The CDR3 DNA reads as TGTGCCAGCAGTCCTCTTACAGGGACAAATCAGCCCCAGCATTTT.

V gene TRBV11-3 combines with J gene TRBJ2-5; D is possibly TRBD2 (6 bases). This CDR3 is 14 amino acids long. Germline CDR1 SGHNT, CDR2 YENEEA. The V end lost 5 bases, the J end lost 1 base, and 11 bases lay between the germline ends. As DNA, the CDR3 is TGTGCCAGCAGCCCCGGGGGATCCCAAGAGACCCAGTACTTC. Its translation is CASSPGGSQETQYF.

This rearrangement joins TRBV29-1 to TRBJ2-2; the match to TRBD2 covers 8 bases. The CDR3 is 12 residues long. The germline gives CDR1 SQVTM, CDR2 ANQGSEA. V lost 7 bases to trimming and J lost 4 bases; unmatched junction nucleotides: 2. The CDR3 is CSARGGTGELFF. In DNA, the CDR3 is TGCAGCGCCCGGGGGGGCACCGGGGAGCTGTTTTTT.